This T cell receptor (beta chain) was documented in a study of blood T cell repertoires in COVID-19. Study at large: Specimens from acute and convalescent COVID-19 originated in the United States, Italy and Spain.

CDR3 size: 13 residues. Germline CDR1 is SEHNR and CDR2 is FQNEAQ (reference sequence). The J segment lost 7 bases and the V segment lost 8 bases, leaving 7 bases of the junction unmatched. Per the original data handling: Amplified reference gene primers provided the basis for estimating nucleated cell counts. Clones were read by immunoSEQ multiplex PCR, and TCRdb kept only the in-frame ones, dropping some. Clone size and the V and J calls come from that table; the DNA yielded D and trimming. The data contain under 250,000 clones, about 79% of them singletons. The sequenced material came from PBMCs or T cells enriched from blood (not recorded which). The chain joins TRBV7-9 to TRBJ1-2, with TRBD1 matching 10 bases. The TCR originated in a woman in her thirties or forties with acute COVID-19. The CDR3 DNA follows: TGTGCCAGCTCGCGGACAGGGGGAGGTGGCTACACCTTC. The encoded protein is CASSRTGGGGYTF.